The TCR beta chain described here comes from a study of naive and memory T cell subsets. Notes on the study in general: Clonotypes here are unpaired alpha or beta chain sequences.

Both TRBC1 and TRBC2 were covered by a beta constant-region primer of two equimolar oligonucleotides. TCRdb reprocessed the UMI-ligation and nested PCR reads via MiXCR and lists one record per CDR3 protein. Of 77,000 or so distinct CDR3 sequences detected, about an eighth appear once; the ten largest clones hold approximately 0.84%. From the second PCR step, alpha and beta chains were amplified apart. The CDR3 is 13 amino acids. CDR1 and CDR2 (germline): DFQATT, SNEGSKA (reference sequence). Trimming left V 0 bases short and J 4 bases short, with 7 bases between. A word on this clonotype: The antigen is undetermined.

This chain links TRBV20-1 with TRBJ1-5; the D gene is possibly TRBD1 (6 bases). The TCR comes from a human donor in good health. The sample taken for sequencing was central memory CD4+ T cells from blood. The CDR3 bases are TGCAGTGCTAGAGAACAGGGTAATCAGCCCCAGCATTTT. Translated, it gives CSAREQGNQPQHF.